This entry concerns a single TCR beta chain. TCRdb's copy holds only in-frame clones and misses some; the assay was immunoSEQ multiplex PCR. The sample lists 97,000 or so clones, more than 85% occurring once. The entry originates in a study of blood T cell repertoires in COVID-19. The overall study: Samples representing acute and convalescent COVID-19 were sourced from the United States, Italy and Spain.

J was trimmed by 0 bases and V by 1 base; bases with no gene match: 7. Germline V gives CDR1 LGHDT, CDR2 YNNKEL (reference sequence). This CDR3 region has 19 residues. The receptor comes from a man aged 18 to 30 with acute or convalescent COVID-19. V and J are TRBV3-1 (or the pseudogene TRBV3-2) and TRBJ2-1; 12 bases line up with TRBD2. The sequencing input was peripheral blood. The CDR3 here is CASSQGASGRGFSYNEQFF. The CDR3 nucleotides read TGTGCCAGCAGCCAAGGGGCTAGCGGGAGGGGGTTCTCCTACAATGAGCAGTTCTTC.